This record concerns one T cell receptor (beta chain) sequence. The antigen remains undetermined. Given a far larger clone just one base away, this is likely a sequencing read error. At the DNA level, this CDR3 is encoded by other sequences in the same sample as well. This record belongs to a study of T cell clones after liver transplantation. Study observations and caveats: In 5 of 8 subjects, circulating graft-donor-reactive CD4 TCRbeta sequences fell significantly after transplant. Graft donor-reactive T cells may have migrated into the graft rather than being deleted. The donor-reactive repertoire was only partly measurable in two subjects, lacking donor cells.

Trimming stripped 5 bases from V and 5 bases from J, with 10 bases between. This CDR3 is 13 amino acids long. Germline values: CDR1 MNHEY, CDR2 SMNVEV (reference sequence). Method: immunoSEQ multiplex PCR; TCRdb's copy keeps in-frame clones and lacks some. This table holds over 50,000 clones, around 85% found once. This chain uses TRBV27 with TRBJ1-5; a possible D gene is TRBD1 (5 bases). The TCR sequence derives from a human patient who received a liver transplant. Some T cells could come from the graft donor. The sample consisted of CD8+ T cells from blood, taken 12 months after liver transplant. This CDR3 is CASSTGDYQPQHF. CDR3 sequence (DNA): TGTGCCAGCAGTACAGGAGATTATCAGCCCCAGCATTTT.